This entry lists 15 T cell receptor beta chains sequenced from one sample in a study of blood T cells in healthy people across ages (dated by TCRdb to about 2015). Libraries came from 5' RACE. For sequencing, an Illumina HiSeq 2500 was employed. A second PCR of about 6 to 11 cycles was performed with a sample-barcoded 5' primer and a J-beta primer mix. TCRdb's own reprocessing of the public reads used fastp at Q25 and MiXCR and kept productive beta chains. Rows are unified per CDR3 protein, each entry keeping the most common DNA and genes. The sample table contains under 950,000 distinct CDR3 sequences; only one count was recorded for 22% of them. The ten largest clonotypes hold about 20% of the sample. Sequencing used blood. These receptors came from an older man in good health.

On this clonotype: A much larger clone sits a single nucleotide away, making a read error possible. The CDR3 sequence: CASSSGQGANGQFF. The CDR3 DNA reads TGTGCCAGCAGCTCGGGACAGGGGGCGAATGGGCAGTTCTTC. The chain employs TRBV7-2 and TRBJ2-5, with TRBD1 matching 12 bases. The end of the DNA aligns better with TRBJ2-1, so the J call may be wrong. CDR1 SGHTA and CDR2 FQGNSA come from the germline V gene. The CDR3 totals 14 residues.

This clonotype was seen a handful of times. The rearrangement joins TRBV25-1 to TRBJ1-2; maybe TRBD1 (5 bases). Germline-derived CDR1 and CDR2 are MGHDK and SYGVNS. The CDR3 runs to 13 residues. Trimming stripped 1 base from V and 7 bases from J, with 10 bases between. The DNA for the CDR3 is TGTGCCAGCAGTGAATGGGGCTTAAGTGGCTACACCTTC. It encodes CASSEWGLSGYTF.

This clonotype was found a few times. V is TRBV5-1 and J is TRBJ1-1; maybe TRBD1 (6 bases). Germline-derived CDR1 and CDR2 are SGHRS and YFSETQ. CDR3 length: 17 residues. V was shortened by 8 bases and J by 2 bases, with 25 bases between the two germline ends. The CDR3 DNA follows: TGCGCCAGGGGGGACAACGACGCTCCAGGGCTTAACACTGAAGCTTTCTTT. Its protein is CARGDNDAPGLNTEAFF.

This clonotype came up a few times. The chain carries TRBV2 and TRBJ2-1; TRBD2 aligns across 7 bases. Trimming removed 6 bases from V and 0 bases from J; junction bases left unmatched: 5. The CDR3 extends over 15 amino acids. The germline V gene encodes CDR1 SNHLY and CDR2 FYNNEI. The CDR3 loop reads CASRVAGRSYNEQFF. The CDR3 DNA follows: TGTGCCAGCAGGGTAGCGGGTCGCTCCTACAATGAGCAGTTCTTC.

The chain joins TRBV7-9 to TRBJ1-5, with a tentative D call TRBD1 (6 bases). The germline V and J ends were trimmed by 8 bases and 3 bases, with 11 bases remaining between them. CDR3 size: 13 residues. From germline, CDR1 is SEHNR and CDR2 FQNEAQ (reference sequence). The CDR3 loop reads CASSAGDNQPQHF. The CDR3, as DNA: TGTGCCAGCTCCGCAGGGGACAATCAGCCCCAGCATTTT. Filled out from reference TRBV7-9 and TRBJ1-5, the complete variable domain reads DTGVSQNPRHKITKRGQNVTFRCDPISEHNRLYWYRQTLGQGPEFLTYFQNEAQLEKSRLLSDRFSAERPKGSFSTLEIQRTEQGDSAMYLCASSAGDNQPQHFGDGTRLSIL.

This clonotype was counted a few times. The CDR3 region has the DNA TGTGCCAGCAGACCGACTAGCGGGAGGGCGAACACCGGGGAGCTGTTTTTT. This translates into CASRPTSGRANTGELFF. The chain carries TRBV6-1 and TRBJ2-2; 14 positions agree with TRBD2. The junction had 3 bases not matched to a gene; V was cut back by 6 bases and J by 0 bases. Germline V gene sequence: CDR1 MNHNS, CDR2 SASEGT. CDR3 length: 17 amino acids.

This clonotype was counted a few times. This chain uses TRBV29-1 with TRBJ1-5; 9 nucleotides agree with TRBD1. The CDR3 consists of 12 residues. Germline lookup yields CDR1 SQVTM and CDR2 ANQGSEA. With V trimmed by 8 bases and J by 4 bases, 3 bases remained unmatched. This chain's CDR3 is CSIGQGNQPQHF. DNA of the CDR3: TGCAGCATTGGACAGGGGAATCAGCCCCAGCATTTT.

This clonotype was observed a handful of times. J is TRBJ1-2 and V is TRBV4-2, with TRBD1 matching over 9 bases. The V and J ends lost 1 base and 7 bases, in that order; junction bases with no gene match: 13. The CDR3 covers 17 residues. Germline V gene data show CDR1 as LGHNA and CDR2 as YNFKEQ. Written as DNA, the CDR3 is TGTGCCAGCAGCCAAGCTCTCACGGCGGGACAGGGTTTTGGCTACACCTTC. Translated, it gives CASSQALTAGQGFGYTF.

J is TRBJ1-5 and V is TRBV5-1, with 8 bases that match TRBD1. The trim removed 0 bases at V and 4 bases at J, leaving 15 bases unmatched. Germline V gives CDR1 SGHRS, CDR2 YFSETQ. The length of the CDR3 is 19 residues. CDR3 nucleotide sequence: TGCGCCAGCAGCTTGGCCCGGACAGGGACGTATGGGTCGAATCAGCCCCAGCATTTT. Residues: CASSLARTGTYGSNQPQHF.

The genes are TRBV28 and TRBJ2-3; D gene unclear. This CDR3 comprises 14 residues. Trimming left V 6 bases short and J 2 bases short, with 12 bases between. Germline V lookup: CDR1 MDHEN, CDR2 SYDVKM. CDR3: CASRPHLNTDTQYF. CDR3 coding DNA: TGTGCCAGCAGGCCCCATCTAAACACAGATACGCAGTATTTT.

In the case of this clonotype: The junction shows a germline mismatch at one end, possibly a read error. The chain couples TRBV5-1 to TRBJ1-2; 8 bases line up with TRBD1. CDR3 length: 12 amino acids. Germline CDR1 SGHRS, CDR2 YFSETQ. This chain's CDR3 is CDSSLDREGYTF. The CDR3 DNA reads as TGCGACAGCAGCTTGGACAGGGAAGGCTACACCTTC.

The sample holds a few counts of this clonotype. This chain uses TRBV27 with TRBJ2-1, with 11 bases aligning to TRBD2. The J call may be in error: the DNA end matches TRBJ2-5 better. The CDR3 loop spans 14 amino acids. CDR1 and CDR2 from the germline V gene are MNHEY and SMNVEV (reference sequence). The CDR3 DNA is TGTGCCAGCAAACTAGCGGGAGTAGGAGAGACCCAGTACTTC. Translated: CASKLAGVGETQYF.

Of note for this clonotype: The junction differs from germline at one of its ends, possibly a read error. This chain uses TRBV12-3 or TRBV12-4 with TRBJ2-3; 7 bases are shared with TRBD1. The CDR3 covers 13 residues. The chain's CDR3 is CASRRQGADMQYF. The CDR3 DNA follows: TGTGCCAGCCGGAGACAGGGCGCAGATATGCAGTATTTT.

This chain uses TRBV12-3 or TRBV12-4 with TRBJ1-2, with TRBD1 as a possible D gene (6 bases). The CDR3 covers 13 residues. Trimming removed 7 bases at V and 7 bases at J, with 16 bases between. The CDR3 DNA sequence: TGTGCCAGCAAGGACAGCGTCCGTGTTGGCTACACCTTC. As protein: CASKDSVRVGYTF.

The gene calls are TRBV13 and TRBJ2-5; D ambiguous. Germline-derived CDR1 and CDR2 are PRHDT and FYEKMQ (reference sequence). The CDR3 runs 15 residues. Deletions cut 1 base from V and 2 bases from J, with 11 bases between. CDR3 protein: CASSLVTEQQETQYF. CDR3 DNA sequence: TGTGCCAGCAGCTTAGTAACAGAGCAACAAGAGACCCAGTACTTC. Drawing the rest from reference TRBV13 and TRBJ2-5, the complete variable domain is AAGVIQSPRHLIKEKRETATLKCYPIPRHDTVYWYQQGPGQDPQFLISFYEKMQSDKGSIPDRFSAQQFSDYHSELNMSSLELGDSALYFCASSLVTEQQETQYFGPGTRLLVL.